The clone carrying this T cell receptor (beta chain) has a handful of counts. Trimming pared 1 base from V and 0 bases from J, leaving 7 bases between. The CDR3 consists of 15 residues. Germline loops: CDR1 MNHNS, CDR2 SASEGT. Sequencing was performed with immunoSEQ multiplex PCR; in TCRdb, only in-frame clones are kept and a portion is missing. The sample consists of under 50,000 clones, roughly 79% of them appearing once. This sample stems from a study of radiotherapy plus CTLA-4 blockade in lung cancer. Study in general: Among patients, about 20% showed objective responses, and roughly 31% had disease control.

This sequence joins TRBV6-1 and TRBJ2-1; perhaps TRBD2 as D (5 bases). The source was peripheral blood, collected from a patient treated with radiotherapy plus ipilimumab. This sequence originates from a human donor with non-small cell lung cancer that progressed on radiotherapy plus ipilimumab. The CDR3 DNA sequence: TGTGCCAGCAGTGAAGGGACTGTCTCCTACAATGAGCAGTTCTTC. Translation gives CASSEGTVSYNEQFF.